This T cell receptor beta chain came from a study of identical twins. Study results and limitations: Analyses of zero insertions could be partly confounded by invariant MAIT and iNKT cells. Excess low generation probability was seen in twin-shared out-of-frame alpha sequences. The abundant beta clonotypes from cord blood had fewer insertions, and memory repertoires had none of this.

On this clonotype itself: Antigen unknown.

TCRdb re-analysed the 5' RACE reads in MiXCR, keeping a single row per CDR3 protein. The sample yields around 530,000 distinct CDR3 sequences, roughly 15% seen once. Germline CDR1 and CDR2: SGHKS and YYEKEE (reference sequence). This CDR3 is 16 amino acids long. Trimming removed 3 bases at V and 2 bases at J, with 17 bases between. The sample was also reused in another study, on yellow fever vaccine responses in identical twins. That work states: Convergence reportedly seemed to mark part of the twins' vaccine T cell response, with personalization marking the rest.

The sequenced sample consisted of CD4+ T cells sorted from blood. The V call is TRBV5-5, the J call TRBJ2-5, with a weak D call TRBD2 (6 bases). The receptor was derived from a woman between 18 and 30 years old in good health. CDR3 nucleotide sequence: TGTGCCAGCAGCTCGACGGACTATGGGGGGCAAGAGACCCAGTACTTC. Amino acid sequence: CASSSTDYGGQETQYF.